The 7 T cell receptor beta chains below come from one sample, sequenced in a study of post-analysis software for immune sequencing data. No antigens are known for them. TCR beta cDNA libraries had unique molecular identifiers. TCRdb ran MiXCR on the PCR reads and lists one entry per CDR3 protein. The profile shows some 370,000 distinct CDR3 sequences, around 33% of them singletons. Study-level points and caveats: There were five or six TRBV segments more frequent in patients than controls, and TRBV5-6, TRBV5-1 and TRBV20-1 were among them.

Sample: blood. The receptors were gathered from a girl aged 5 to 17 with multiple sclerosis.

The chain links TRBV7-9 to TRBJ2-5; D is ambiguous. V was pared by 3 bases and J by 1 base, with 6 bases between. This CDR3 spans 13 amino acids. Germline loops: CDR1 SEHNR, CDR2 FQNEAQ (reference sequence). DNA for the CDR3: TGTGCCAGCAGCTTGGCCGTCCAAGAGACCCAGTACTTC. Translation gives CASSLAVQETQYF.

This clonotype appeared a few times. The chain joins TRBV15 to TRBJ2-7, with D tentatively TRBD1 (6 bases). The V gene lost 6 bases and the J gene lost 6 bases, with 12 bases spanning the gap. The CDR3 totals 12 residues. Germline CDR1 reads LNHNV; CDR2 reads YYDKDF (reference sequence). The CDR3 DNA reads TGTGCCACCAGGGACAGACGATCCGAGCAGTACTTC. Protein: CATRDRRSEQYF.

The J gene is TRBJ1-6, the V gene TRBV12-3 or TRBV12-4, with 7 positions matching TRBD1. The trim removed 3 bases at V and 12 bases at J, leaving 11 bases unmatched. This CDR3 spans 15 amino acids. CDR3 nucleotide sequence: TGTGCCAGCAGTTTCCGCGCACAGGGGTGTGGACCCCTCCACTTT. It translates to CASSFRAQGCGPLHF.

The rearrangement uses TRBV2 and TRBJ2-4, with 8 bases that match TRBD1. CDR1 and CDR2 from the germline V gene are SNHLY and FYNNEI. The junction had 8 bases not matched to a gene; V was cut back by 4 bases and J by 0 bases. The CDR3 runs to 17 residues. The CDR3 sequence is CASSGQGPMLAKNIQYF. The DNA of the CDR3 is TGTGCCAGCAGTGGACAGGGGCCTATGCTAGCCAAAAACATTCAGTACTTC.

This clonotype was observed a handful of times. The V gene is TRBV27, the J gene TRBJ2-3; D tentatively fits TRBD1 or TRBD2 (6 bases each). Germline V gene data show CDR1 as MNHEY and CDR2 as SMNVEV (reference sequence). The CDR3 sequence is 15 residues long. Trimming left V 8 bases short and J 5 bases short, with 20 bases between. CDR3 nucleotides: TGTGCCAGCTACCCCCGCCGGGGGCATCAAGATACGCAGTATTTT. Its translation: CASYPRRGHQDTQYF.

The genes are TRBV6-6 and TRBJ2-3; unclear D gene. Germline V CDR1 and CDR2: MNHNY, SVGAGI (reference sequence). V lost 6 bases and J 7 bases, leaving 17 bases between the germline ends. CDR3 length equals 14 residues. The CDR3 DNA follows: TGTGCCAGCAGACCCGGGTCCCGGATGAATACGCAGTATTTT. This translates into CASRPGSRMNTQYF.

This clonotype was picked up a small number of times. This chain links TRBV5-1 with TRBJ2-1, with D tentatively TRBD2 (7 bases). CDR3 length: 15 amino acids. The V and J ends lost 4 bases and 6 bases respectively, with 17 bases between them. Germline V gene data show CDR1 as SGHRS and CDR2 as YFSETQ. The DNA for the CDR3 is TGCGCCAGCAGCCCGGTTGGGGGGGCCCTCAATGAGCAGTTCTTC. This sequence encodes CASSPVGGALNEQFF.